This T cell receptor beta chain stems from a study of shared clonotypes between healthy human individuals. The germline V gene encodes CDR1 MDHEN and CDR2 SYDVKM. Trimming shortened V by 6 bases and J by 8 bases, and 19 bases separated the two germline ends. This CDR3 is built from 15 residues. Researchers ran the assay at a deep level. The table came from immunoSEQ multiplex PCR; TCRdb's copy has only in-frame clones and leaves some out. The sample carries millions of clones, around 96% recorded once. Naive CD8 isolation took CD45RO-negative cells positively selected for CCR7 and excluded terminally differentiated effector memory CD45RA+ cells.

This chain links TRBV28 with TRBJ1-4; D unclear. This TCR came from a man between 18 and 29 years old in good health. Sequencing was carried out using naive CD8+ T cells sorted from blood. The CDR3 DNA is TGTGCCAGCAGACCCTTAGGGCAGAGGGCAGAAAAACTGTTTTTT. The encoded protein is CASRPLGQRAEKLFF.